This is a list of T cell receptor beta chains from one sample in a study of CD8 T cells in Susac syndrome. TCRdb redid the calling of the immunoSEQ multiplex PCR reads with MiXCR, one entry per CDR3 protein. The sample consists of tens of thousands of distinct CDR3 sequences, approximately 96% of them appearing once. The source material was CD8+ T cells from PBMCs. These receptors came from a human donor with Susac syndrome. CDR3s include the opening cysteine and the closing phenylalanine or tryptophan. The order of the fields is J gene, V gene, D gene, clone size, CDR3 DNA, CDR3 protein. The D gene is left open where the match is weak. The listing skips clone size in some rows; elsewhere it reads once, few, many or a size class.

TRBJ2-4 | TRBV20-1 | - | - | TGCAGTGCTAGTTTCTTGGGGACTCCAAGTACCTTAGCCAAAAACATTCAGTACTTC | CSASFLGTPSTLAKNIQYF
TRBJ1-1 | TRBV30 | - | - | TGTGCCTGCCATTCTCTCGAGTCTACTGAAGCTTTCTTT | CACHSLESTEAFF
TRBJ2-7 | TRBV30 | - | once | TGTGCCTGGAGTGCCAGCGGCGAGCAGTACTTC | CAWSASGEQYF
TRBJ2-3 | TRBV14 | - | - | TGTGCCAGCAGCCATAAGGGGTCGCGGCAGAATACGCAGTATTTT | CASSHKGSRQNTQYF
TRBJ2-5 | TRBV11-2 | TRBD2 | - | TGTGCCAGCAGCTTAGGGGCGGGGGATTGGGAGACCCAGTACTTC | CASSLGAGDWETQYF
TRBJ1-5 | TRBV21-1 | - | - | TGTGCCAGCAGCGTCGGACCGTTGGGTCAGCCCCAGCATTTT | CASSVGPLGQPQHF
TRBJ1-6 | TRBV5-1 | - | - | TGCGCCAGCAGCTTGCGGGTCACAGGCGTCGATAATTCACCCCTCCACTTT | CASSLRVTGVDNSPLHF
TRBJ2-1 | TRBV9 | TRBD2 | once | TGTGCCAGCAGCAGAACTAGCGGTGAGCAGTTCTTC | CASSRTSGEQFF
TRBJ1-5 | TRBV20-1 | - | - | TGCAGTGCTATCCGGGGAAGAAATCAGCCCCAGCATTTT | CSAIRGRNQPQHF
TRBJ2-7 | TRBV12-3/TRBV12-4 | - | - | TGTGCCAGCAGTTTATCCATAAGGATATCGGGGACCGAGCAGTACTTC | CASSLSIRISGTEQYF
TRBJ2-7 | TRBV7-8 | - | - | TGTGCCAGCGGCGCCCCCTCGGCGCTGGGGGACTACGAGCAGTACTTC | CASGAPSALGDYEQYF
TRBJ1-5 | TRBV28 | - | - | TGTGCCAGCAGTTCCCCCTCAGGGGAGCCCCAGCATTTT | CASSSPSGEPQHF
TRBJ2-1 | TRBV18 | TRBD2 | - | TGTGCCAGCTCACTTTCCGGGACTAGTTCCTACAATGAGCAGTTCTTC | CASSLSGTSSYNEQFF
TRBJ1-5 | TRBV3-1 | TRBD1 | - | TGTGCCAGCAGCCAAGGCCCAACAGGGGTGGCCGGTCAGCCCCAGCATTTT | CASSQGPTGVAGQPQHF
TRBJ1-5 | TRBV20-1 | - | - | TGCAGTGCTTCCTACGGACAGACTAGCAATCAGCCCCAGCATTTT | CSASYGQTSNQPQHF
TRBJ1-6 | TRBV5-1 | - | - | TGCGCCAGCAGCCAGGATCTTGGGGTCAATAATTCACCCCTCCACTTT | CASSQDLGVNNSPLHF
TRBJ1-6 | TRBV20-1 | - | - | TGCAGTGCTAGGGACAGCCTTAATTCACCCCTCCACTTT | CSARDSLNSPLHF
TRBJ1-2 | TRBV30 | - | - | TGTGCCTGGACGGATGGCTACACCTTC | CAWTDGYTF
TRBJ2-7 | TRBV12-3/TRBV12-4 | - | - | TGTGCCAGCAGTTTAGCGGAGCCCACTAGAAATACCGACTACGAGCAGTACTTC | CASSLAEPTRNTDYEQYF
TRBJ2-1 | TRBV6-4 | - | - | TGTGCCAGCAGTGTAGAAGGAGGGGACAATGAGCAGTTCTTC | CASSVEGGDNEQFF
TRBJ1-5 | TRBV30 | - | - | TGTGCCTGGAGTGTACGGGCCGGCCCCAGGACAAGCAATCAGCCCCAGCATTTT | CAWSVRAGPRTSNQPQHF
TRBJ2-5 | TRBV6-2/TRBV6-3 | TRBD2 | - | TGTGCCAGCAGACCTTCGGGCGGGAGTCAAGAGACCCAGTACTTC | CASRPSGGSQETQYF
TRBJ1-1 | TRBV7-2 | TRBD1 | - | TGTGCCAGCAGCAGACCCTCCTCCGGGACAGGGCTCGTCGCTTTCTTT | CASSRPSSGTGLVAFF
TRBJ1-1 | TRBV7-9 | - | - | TGTGCCAGCAGTCTCGAGGGTGGGGGAAACACTGAAGCTTTCTTT | CASSLEGGGNTEAFF
TRBJ1-3 | TRBV30 | - | - | TGTGCCTGGAAATACTCAGGAAACACCATATATTTT | CAWKYSGNTIYF
TRBJ2-3 | TRBV5-1 | - | - | TGCGCCAGCTACGACGGTTACACAGATACGCAGTATTTT | CASYDGYTDTQYF
TRBJ2-5 | TRBV5-4 | - | - | TGTGCCAGCACGGTGGGCTGGACTTCCGAAGAGACCCAGTACTTC | CASTVGWTSEETQYF
TRBJ2-1 | TRBV24-1 | TRBD1 | - | TGTGCCACCGGGACAGGGCGGGCCAATGAGCAGTTCTTC | CATGTGRANEQFF
TRBJ2-7 | TRBV6-5 | TRBD1 | - | TGTGCCAGCAGTCGGGACAGGGGAATAGACGAGCAGTACTTC | CASSRDRGIDEQYF
TRBJ2-3 | TRBV3-1 | - | - | TGTGCCAGCAGCCAAGGATCAGGCACAGATACGCAGTATTTT | CASSQGSGTDTQYF
TRBJ2-7 | TRBV15 | - | - | TGTGCCACCAGCAGAGGGCCAGCGGACAGCCTCGCCGAGCAGTACTTC | CATSRGPADSLAEQYF
TRBJ1-5 | TRBV19 | - | few | TGTGCCAGTAGGGACAGCTATAGCAATCAGCCCCAGCATTTT | CASRDSYSNQPQHF
TRBJ2-7 | TRBV2 | - | - | TGTGCCAGCAGTGCTAACCGCTACTACGAGCAGTACTTC | CASSANRYYEQYF
TRBJ2-3 | TRBV14 | - | - | TGTGCCAGCAGCCAAGTAGTAATTTATGGAGATGGCACAGATACGCAGTATTTT | CASSQVVIYGDGTDTQYF
TRBJ2-5 | TRBV3-1 | - | - | TGTGCCAGCAGCCTCCCCCAGACGGGCGCTACCTGGGAAGAGACCCAGTACTTC | CASSLPQTGATWEETQYF
TRBJ1-1 | TRBV7-2 | - | - | TGTGCCAGCAGCAAGGGGATGAACACTGAAGCTTTCTTT | CASSKGMNTEAFF
TRBJ2-6 | TRBV18 | - | - | TGTGCCAGCTCACCACTAAGCGGTACCTCTGGGGCCAACGTCCTGACTTTC | CASSPLSGTSGANVLTF
TRBJ2-7 | TRBV9 | - | - | TGTGCCAGCAGCGTCCTTCCTACAGGGTCGGACGAGCAGTACTTC | CASSVLPTGSDEQYF
TRBJ2-1 | TRBV20-1 | - | - | TGCAGTGCTAGATCGGACTGGAGCTCCTACAATGAGCAGTTCTTC | CSARSDWSSYNEQFF
TRBJ1-1 | TRBV5-1 | TRBD1 | - | TGCGCCAGCAGCTCGACAGGGACGCTGAACACTGAAGCTTTCTTT | CASSSTGTLNTEAFF
TRBJ1-1 | TRBV7-9 | - | - | TGTGCCAGCAGCTCCGCAGGGGAAAATGAAGCTTTCTTT | CASSSAGENEAFF
TRBJ1-1 | TRBV29-1 | - | - | TGCAGCGTTGGAGGAAGACTTCACACTGAAGCTTTCTTT | CSVGGRLHTEAFF
TRBJ1-1 | TRBV5-4 | TRBD1 | - | TGTGCCAGCAGAAAAACCCACAGGGGCGGGGGGAACACTGAAGCTTTCTTT | CASRKTHRGGGNTEAFF
TRBJ2-3 | TRBV12-3/TRBV12-4 | - | - | TGTGCCAGCAGTTTAGAGCGCATAGATACGCAGTATTTT | CASSLERIDTQYF
TRBJ2-3 | TRBV3-1 | TRBD2 | few | TGTGCCAGCAGCCAAGGTCTAGCGGGGGCAGATACGCAGTATTTT | CASSQGLAGADTQYF